These 14 T cell receptor beta chains came from one sample sequenced in a study of blood T cell repertoires in COVID-19. Repertoires were generated with immunoSEQ multiplex PCR, while TCRdb's copy carries only in-frame clones and drops some. The data show 150,000 to 200,000 clones, roughly 88% seen once. Sequencing was performed on PBMCs or T cells enriched from blood (not recorded which). The source of these receptors is a woman aged 55-75 years who had recovered from COVID-19.

V gene TRBV5-1 combines with J gene TRBJ1-1, with no clear D. V shed 6 bases and J shed 0 bases, with 9 bases lying between them. The germline CDR1 and CDR2 sequences are SGHRS and YFSETQ. The CDR3 is made up of 13 amino acids. The CDR3 protein is CASTYAVNTEAFF. CDR3 nucleotides: TGCGCCAGCACTTATGCAGTGAACACTGAAGCTTTCTTT.

This chain connects TRBV24-1 to TRBJ1-1, with D possibly matching TRBD1 (5 bases). Germline CDR1 reads KGHDR; CDR2 reads SFDVKD. CDR3 length equals 13 residues. V shed 3 bases and J shed 7 bases, with 11 bases lying between them. CDR3 region: CATSDRPQVEAFF. For the CDR3, the DNA is TGTGCCACCAGTGATCGACCACAGGTTGAAGCTTTCTTT.

The sample holds a few counts of this clone. The chain has TRBV27 and TRBJ2-7; 8 nucleotides match TRBD2. Germline CDR1 is MNHEY and CDR2 is SMNVEV (reference sequence). The CDR3 spans 13 residues. J lost 4 bases, V lost 4 bases, and 3 bases had no gene match. The CDR3 sequence: CASSSAGVYEQYF. CDR3 DNA: TGTGCCAGCAGTTCAGCGGGAGTTTACGAGCAGTACTTC.

The V call is TRBV4-2, the J call TRBJ1-5; 11 bases are a match to TRBD1. The CDR3 covers 17 residues. With 1 base clipped from V and 2 bases from J, the junction kept 4 bases outside the gene matches. Germline loops: CDR1 LGHNA, CDR2 YNFKEQ. The CDR3 spells CASSQGDRGIGNQPQHF. The DNA of the CDR3 is TGTGCCAGCAGCCAAGGGGACAGGGGGATTGGCAATCAGCCCCAGCATTTT.

The chain joins TRBV5-1 to TRBJ2-3, with D unclear. Per germline, CDR1 SGHRS and CDR2 YFSETQ. The CDR3 spans 15 residues. V lost 1 base, J lost 1 base, and 10 bases lay in between. The CDR3 sequence is CASSLFDPGTDTQYF. The CDR3, as DNA: TGCGCCAGCAGCTTGTTCGATCCAGGCACAGATACGCAGTATTTT.

This chain links TRBV5-4 with TRBJ1-1; D is uncertain. This CDR3 comprises 15 residues. V lost 2 bases and J 4 bases, leaving 15 bases between the germline ends. In germline, CDR1 is SGHNT, CDR2 YYREEE (reference sequence). The CDR3 DNA sequence: TGTGCCAGCAGCTTAGTAGGCAGGTTTGGCACTGAAGCTTTCTTT. Its translation: CASSLVGRFGTEAFF.

This rearrangement joins TRBV27 to TRBJ2-5; TRBD1 is a possible D gene (6 bases). Per germline, CDR1 MNHEY and CDR2 SMNVEV (reference sequence). The CDR3 totals 13 residues. V lost 5 bases, J lost 2 bases, and 9 bases lay in between. CDR3 DNA: TGTGCCAGCAGTCCCCAGGGGCAAGAGACCCAGTACTTC. Its protein is CASSPQGQETQYF.

The chain couples TRBV29-1 to TRBJ1-2; no clear D gene. Looked up from germline, CDR1 is SQVTM and CDR2 is ANQGSEA. Trimming shortened V by 6 bases and J by 0 bases, and 8 bases separated the two germline ends. The CDR3 is 12 residues long. The CDR3 spells CSVSQSNYGYTF. CDR3 sequence (DNA): TGCAGCGTCTCACAGTCTAACTATGGCTACACCTTC.

This clone was seen once. CDR3 protein: CASSPIMGTDTQYF. DNA for the CDR3: TGTGCCAGCAGCCCTATAATGGGCACAGATACGCAGTATTTT. The chain has TRBV6-6 and TRBJ2-3; D gene uncertain. This CDR3 has 14 residues. CDR1 is MNHNY and CDR2 is SVGAGI in the germline V gene (reference sequence). V was pared by 6 bases and J by 1 base, with 11 bases between.

The rearrangement uses TRBV11-2 and TRBJ1-2; 9 bases map to TRBD1. This CDR3 contains 16 residues. Germline values: CDR1 SGHAT, CDR2 FQNNGV. The V and J ends lost 5 bases and 8 bases, in that order; junction bases with no gene match: 15. Written as DNA, the CDR3 is TGTGCCAGCAGCACCCATAAAGGACAGGGGCCTTGGGGCTACACCTTC. Encoded protein: CASSTHKGQGPWGYTF. Complete variable domain (other parts from reference TRBV11-2 and TRBJ1-2): EAGVAQSPRYKIIEKRQSVAFWCNPISGHATLYWYQQILGQGPKLLIQFQNNGVVDDSQLPKDRFSAERLKGVDSTLKIQPAKLEDSAVYLCASSTHKGQGPWGYTFGSGTRLTVV.

The gene calls are TRBV5-1 and TRBJ2-3; 12 nucleotides align to TRBD2. Germline V gene data show CDR1 as SGHRS and CDR2 as YFSETQ. The CDR3 sequence is 16 residues long. The V and J ends lost 4 bases and 0 bases, in that order; junction bases with no gene match: 3. The CDR3 DNA sequence: TGCGCCAGCAGCATCGGGACTAGCGGGAGCACAGATACGCAGTATTTT. It encodes CASSIGTSGSTDTQYF.

The J gene is TRBJ2-3, the V gene TRBV15; 9 positions match TRBD2. The germline V gene has CDR1 LNHNV and CDR2 YYDKDF (reference sequence). This CDR3 region has 15 residues. J lost 0 bases, V lost 3 bases, and 1 base had no gene match. This CDR3 reads CATSSGLASTDTQYF. In nucleotides, the CDR3 is TGTGCCACCAGCAGCGGACTAGCGAGCACAGATACGCAGTATTTT.

This clone was observed once. The chain has TRBV9 and TRBJ1-1; D perhaps matches TRBD1 (5 bases). The CDR3 spans 15 residues. Germline CDR1 reads SGDLS; CDR2 reads YYNGEE. The V and J ends lost 4 bases and 4 bases respectively, with 17 bases between them. This CDR3 reads CASSPPGEGSTEAFF. CDR3 DNA: TGTGCCAGCAGCCCTCCGGGAGAGGGGAGCACTGAAGCTTTCTTT.

The chain couples TRBV9 to TRBJ2-3; 11 bases are shared with TRBD2. CDR3 length equals 16 residues. Germline CDR1 is SGDLS and CDR2 is YYNGEE. After removal of 0 bases from V and 6 bases from J, the junction contained 6 bases not matched to a gene. CDR3 residues: CASSVGGLAGLDTQYF. As DNA, the CDR3 is TGTGCCAGCAGCGTAGGAGGACTAGCGGGTCTTGATACGCAGTATTTT. Complete variable domain (other parts from reference TRBV9 and TRBJ2-3): DSGVTQTPKHLITATGQRVTLRCSPRSGDLSVYWYQQSLDQGLQFLIQYYNGEERAKGNILERFSAQQFPDLHSELNLSSLELGDSALYFCASSVGGLAGLDTQYFGPGTRLTVL.